The 8 T cell receptor beta chains below were found in one sample sequenced in a study of glioma-infiltrating T cells after dendritic cell vaccination. Profiling relied on immunoSEQ multiplex PCR, and the TCRdb table lists in-frame clones only, not all of them. The sample holds over 70,000 clones, 82% seen once. Sequencing used blood, obtained before dendritic cell vaccination. The source is a human donor with glioblastoma.

The chain joins TRBV6-6 to TRBJ2-5; 11 nucleotides match TRBD2. CDR1 is MNHNY and CDR2 is SVGAGI in the germline V gene (reference sequence). The CDR3 runs to 15 residues. J was trimmed by 5 bases and V by 6 bases; bases with no gene match: 8. CDR3 region: CASSPIAGGAETQYF. The CDR3 bases are TGTGCCAGCAGCCCCATAGCGGGAGGGGCGGAGACCCAGTACTTC.

The V gene is TRBV5-1, the J gene TRBJ1-1; TRBD1 agrees at 10 bases. This CDR3 spans 16 amino acids. Unmatched junction bases numbered 11, after V lost 4 bases and J lost 5 bases. Germline V lookup: CDR1 SGHRS, CDR2 YFSETQ. The CDR3 is CASSLRTGGSFTEAFF. CDR3 sequence (DNA): TGCGCCAGCAGCCTACGGACAGGGGGGAGTTTTACTGAAGCTTTCTTT.

The CDR3 nucleotides read TGTGCCAGCAGTTACCCGATAGACATAGCCGGGGGGCAGTACGTC. This encodes CASSYPIDIAGGQYV. The gene calls are TRBV6-5 and TRBJ2-7; possible D gene TRBD2, 6 bases. Germline loops: CDR1 MNHEY, CDR2 SVGAGI. V was clipped by 2 bases and J by 9 bases, with 20 bases between them. The CDR3 is made up of 15 amino acids.

This chain links TRBV2 with TRBJ1-4; 7 bases align to TRBD1. The V and J ends lost 4 bases and 0 bases, in that order; junction bases with no gene match: 2. Germline-derived CDR1 and CDR2 are SNHLY and FYNNEI. There are 15 residues in the CDR3. CDR3 sequence: CASSVGTATNEKLFF. DNA of the CDR3: TGTGCCAGCAGTGTGGGGACAGCAACTAATGAAAAACTGTTTTTT.

This chain joins TRBV18 and TRBJ1-2; 7 bases line up with TRBD1. The CDR3 spans 13 residues. From germline, CDR1 is KGHSH and CDR2 LQKENI. Unmatched junction bases numbered 3, after V lost 0 bases and J lost 8 bases. CDR3 in amino acids: CASSPPGGQGYTF. The CDR3 bases are TGTGCCAGCTCACCACCGGGGGGACAGGGCTACACCTTC.

Worth noting for this clone: Because the CDR3's place on the DNA is in doubt, the DNA is left out and the CDR3 is given as listed by TCRdb. The rearrangement links TRBV21-1 to TRBJ2-7; the D call TRBD1 from the table was never checked on the DNA. TRBV21-1 is reported as a pseudogene. Ends included, the CDR3 has 15 residues. The CDR3 protein is CASSKVAGGSYEQYV.

This clone was detected only once. The chain couples TRBV5-1 to TRBJ2-3, with 7 nucleotides matching TRBD2. Trimming at V came to 2 bases and at J to 2 bases, leaving 11 bases not matched to a gene. Germline CDR1 SGHRS, CDR2 YFSETQ. The CDR3 has 17 residues. The CDR3 sequence is CASSLAFRGTTTDTQYF. CDR3 DNA sequence: TGCGCCAGCAGCTTAGCCTTCCGGGGGACTACCACAGATACGCAGTATTTT.

The rearrangement uses TRBV7-9 and TRBJ2-1; possibly TRBD2 for D (6 bases). Trimming shortened V by 0 bases and J by 2 bases, and 14 bases separated the two germline ends. The CDR3 length is 17 residues. Germline V gives CDR1 SEHNR, CDR2 FQNEAQ (reference sequence). The CDR3 nucleotides read TGTGCCAGCAGCTTAGCGGGGAGTAGCGGTACCTACAATGAGCAGTTCTTC. Amino acids: CASSLAGSSGTYNEQFF. The full variable domain, its missing parts supplied by reference TRBV7-9 and TRBJ2-1, is DTGVSQNPRHKITKRGQNVTFRCDPISEHNRLYWYRQTLGQGPEFLTYFQNEAQLEKSRLLSDRFSAERPKGSFSTLEIQRTEQGDSAMYLCASSLAGSSGTYNEQFFGPGTRLTVL.